The T cell receptor (beta chain) described here comes from a study of blood T cell repertoires in COVID-19. Study summary: Acute and convalescent COVID-19 specimens originated in the United States, Italy and Spain.

Authors' methods: Nucleated cell counts were estimated from reference gene primer amplification. TCRdb keeps only in-frame clones here, not all; method: immunoSEQ multiplex PCR. V and J calls and clone size come straight from that table; D and trimming were deduced from the DNA. The table records roughly 150,000 clones, approximately 91% of them present only once. V was clipped by 4 bases and J by 3 bases; unmatched bases: 13. Germline CDR1 SGDLS, CDR2 YYNGEE. CDR3 length: 18 amino acids. In Seattle, patients joined the study during active infection and were tracked longitudinally. This receptor was obtained from a young man with COVID-19, enrolled during active disease. Sequencing was done on a sample of peripheral blood. This chain connects TRBV9 to TRBJ2-6; 7 bases fit TRBD1. CDR3 nucleotide sequence: TGTGCCAGCAGCTTTCGACAGGGCACCTCCAGTGGGGCCAACGTCCTGACTTTC. Translating gives CASSFRQGTSSGANVLTF.